What follows describes a single T cell receptor beta chain. The antigen is unknown. All TRB cDNA libraries came from 5' RACE performed with UMI labels. TCRdb reprocessed the 5' RACE reads; each CDR3 protein has one entry and no DNA is given. The sample's table shows over 55,000 distinct CDR3 sequences. These data come from a study of CXCR3-negative and CXCR3-positive naive CD8 T cells. The CDR3 spans 15 residues. Germline values: CDR1 SGDLS, CDR2 YYNGEE. Study-level findings and limits: For CXCR3-positive naive cells, TRB CDR3s were more hydrophobic than those of CXCR3-negative naive cells.

V gene TRBV9 combines with J gene TRBJ1-2; the TCRdb call, TRBD1, lacks DNA for checking. Sequenced input: naive CXCR3+ CD8+ T cells from blood. The subset: CD45RO-CCR7+CD27+CD95- naive CD8+ T cells expressing CXCR3 (TNR3+). This receptor was identified in a human donor in good health. Some clones in this sample may be carry-over from other donors' samples. The CDR3 protein is CASSVGQGTNYGYTF.